The entry below gives a single T cell receptor beta chain sequence along with its context. The antigen is not known. V shed 4 bases, J shed 8 bases, and the junction held 13 bases outside the gene matches. Germline V CDR1 and CDR2: SGHVS, FNYEAQ. The CDR3 has 15 amino acids. PCR used 60 Vbeta primers and 13 Jbeta primers. Only in-frame clones appear in the TCRdb table, and some are missing; sequencing was by immunoSEQ multiplex PCR. The data show 200,000 or so clones, about 83% seen once. The entry originates in a study of cytomegalovirus exposure and HLA in healthy donors. These donors counted as nominally healthy when sampled, but unrecorded immune exposures were likely. Regarding the study as a whole: A few chains tied to CMV proved CMV antigen-specific in vitro. A link between a missense DCLRE1C variant and TCR beta V- and J-gene trimming emerged from a later analysis.

This TCR was sampled from a woman under 40 in good health and CMV-seropositive. The chain joins TRBV7-6 to TRBJ2-7; TRBD2 aligns across 8 bases. The specimen was PBMCs. CDR3 nucleotide sequence: TGTGCCAGCAGCTCGCTAGGTGGACTAGCCACACAGCAGTACTTC. As protein: CASSSLGGLATQQYF.